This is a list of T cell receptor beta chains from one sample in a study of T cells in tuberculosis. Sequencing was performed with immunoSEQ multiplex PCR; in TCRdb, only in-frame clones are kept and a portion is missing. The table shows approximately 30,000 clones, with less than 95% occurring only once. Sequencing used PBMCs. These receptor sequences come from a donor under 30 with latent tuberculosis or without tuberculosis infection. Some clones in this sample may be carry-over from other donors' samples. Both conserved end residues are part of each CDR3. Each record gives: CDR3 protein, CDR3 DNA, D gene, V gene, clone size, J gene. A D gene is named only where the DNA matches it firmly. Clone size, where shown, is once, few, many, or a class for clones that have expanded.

CDR3aa: CASSDLAGGPEQYF
CDR3nt: TGTGCCAGCAGTGACCTAGCGGGAGGTCCCGAGCAGTACTTC
d_gene: TRBD2
v_gene: TRBV2
abundance: -
j_gene: TRBJ2-7

CDR3aa: CASSSLATGTSYEQYF
CDR3nt: TGTGCCAGCAGCTCGCTAGCGACAGGGACCTCCTACGAGCAGTACTTC
d_gene: -
v_gene: TRBV11-2
abundance: -
j_gene: TRBJ2-7

CDR3aa: CASSSGGFRETQYF
CDR3nt: TGTGCCAGCAGCTCGGGGGGGTTTCGAGAGACCCAGTACTTC
d_gene: TRBD2
v_gene: TRBV6-5
abundance: -
j_gene: TRBJ2-5

CDR3aa: CATSGPGVGNQPQHF
CDR3nt: TGTGCCACCAGCGGCCCCGGGGTTGGCAATCAGCCCCAGCATTTT
d_gene: -
v_gene: TRBV15
abundance: -
j_gene: TRBJ1-5

CDR3aa: CASSYSPVVNGELFF
CDR3nt: TGTGCCAGCAGTTACTCACCGGTTGTTAACGGGGAGCTGTTTTTT
d_gene: -
v_gene: TRBV6-6
abundance: -
j_gene: TRBJ2-2

CDR3aa: CATGPAGGQETQYF
CDR3nt: TGTGCCACCGGACCAGCGGGAGGACAAGAGACCCAGTACTTC
d_gene: TRBD2
v_gene: TRBV19
abundance: -
j_gene: TRBJ2-5

CDR3aa: CASSGPTGPGNGYTF
CDR3nt: TGTGCCAGCAGTGGACCGACAGGGCCTGGGAATGGCTACACCTTC
d_gene: TRBD1
v_gene: TRBV2
abundance: -
j_gene: TRBJ1-2

CDR3aa: CASSPGGRGYGYTF
CDR3nt: TGTGCCAGCTCACCCGGAGGGCGGGGCTATGGCTACACCTTC
d_gene: -
v_gene: TRBV18
abundance: -
j_gene: TRBJ1-2

CDR3aa: CASSGGRGLIDTQYF
CDR3nt: TGTGCCAGCAGTGGGGGGAGAGGACTAATAGATACGCAGTATTTT
d_gene: -
v_gene: TRBV6-1
abundance: -
j_gene: TRBJ2-3

CDR3aa: CASSILMTGENTEAFF
CDR3nt: TGTGCCAGCAGCATCCTTATGACAGGGGAGAACACTGAAGCTTTCTTT
d_gene: TRBD1
v_gene: TRBV7-9
abundance: -
j_gene: TRBJ1-1

CDR3aa: CASSPHTRDRGRQPQHF
CDR3nt: TGTGCCAGCAGTCCTCATACCCGGGACAGGGGACGGCAGCCCCAGCATTTT
d_gene: TRBD1
v_gene: TRBV9
abundance: -
j_gene: TRBJ1-5

CDR3aa: CASIALQLSNEKLFF
CDR3nt: TGTGCCAGCATCGCGCTACAGCTTAGTAATGAAAAACTGTTTTTT
d_gene: -
v_gene: TRBV2
abundance: -
j_gene: TRBJ1-4

CDR3aa: CASSSIMSGSQPQHF
CDR3nt: TGTGCCAGCAGCTCCATTATGTCGGGGAGTCAGCCCCAGCATTTT
d_gene: -
v_gene: TRBV7-2
abundance: -
j_gene: TRBJ1-5

CDR3aa: CASSLGGIGAAETQYF
CDR3nt: TGTGCCAGCAGCCTAGGAGGGATAGGAGCGGCGGAGACCCAGTACTTC
d_gene: -
v_gene: TRBV9
abundance: -
j_gene: TRBJ2-5

CDR3aa: CASSPSGEGSEAFF
CDR3nt: TGTGCCAGCAGTCCTAGCGGGGAGGGGTCTGAAGCTTTCTTT
d_gene: -
v_gene: TRBV6-6
abundance: -
j_gene: TRBJ1-1

CDR3aa: CASSLRGTNEQFF
CDR3nt: TGCGCCAGCAGCTTGCGCGGCACCAATGAGCAGTTCTTC
d_gene: -
v_gene: TRBV5-1
abundance: -
j_gene: TRBJ2-1

CDR3aa: CASSLGGRGGEQYF
CDR3nt: TGTGCCAGCAGCTTAGGTGGGAGAGGAGGTGAGCAGTACTTC
d_gene: -
v_gene: TRBV13
abundance: -
j_gene: TRBJ2-7

CDR3aa: CASSEGGLSYNSPLHF
CDR3nt: TGTGCCAGCAGTGAAGGGGGGCTCTCCTATAATTCACCCCTCCACTTT
d_gene: -
v_gene: TRBV2
abundance: -
j_gene: TRBJ1-6

CDR3aa: CASSVETSGRANNEQFF
CDR3nt: TGTGCCAGCAGCGTAGAGACTAGCGGGAGGGCCAATAATGAGCAGTTCTTC
d_gene: TRBD2
v_gene: TRBV9
abundance: -
j_gene: TRBJ2-1

CDR3aa: CASRQGIVGYTF
CDR3nt: TGTGCCAGCAGACAGGGGATCGTAGGCTACACCTTC
d_gene: TRBD1
v_gene: TRBV6-5
abundance: -
j_gene: TRBJ1-2

CDR3aa: CASSPRGSNTGELFF
CDR3nt: TGTGCCAGCAGCCCAAGGGGGTCGAACACCGGGGAGCTGTTTTTT
d_gene: -
v_gene: TRBV5-6
abundance: -
j_gene: TRBJ2-2

CDR3aa: CAGIETSGRGDEQFF
CDR3nt: TGTGCCGGGATAGAGACTAGCGGGAGGGGGGATGAGCAGTTCTTC
d_gene: TRBD2
v_gene: TRBV30
abundance: -
j_gene: TRBJ2-1

CDR3aa: CASPKVQSFQDGYTF
CDR3nt: TGTGCCAGCCCTAAGGTACAGTCCTTCCAGGATGGCTACACCTTC
d_gene: -
v_gene: TRBV28
abundance: -
j_gene: TRBJ1-2

CDR3aa: CASSVGGGGAGETQYF
CDR3nt: TGTGCCAGCAGCGTAGGAGGCGGGGGGGCCGGGGAGACCCAGTACTTC
d_gene: TRBD2
v_gene: TRBV9
abundance: once
j_gene: TRBJ2-5

CDR3aa: CASSGTGLANYGYTF
CDR3nt: TGTGCCAGCAGTGGGACAGGGTTAGCTAACTATGGCTACACCTTC
d_gene: TRBD1
v_gene: TRBV25-1
abundance: -
j_gene: TRBJ1-2

CDR3aa: CASRAGTGYGYTF
CDR3nt: TGTGCCAGCAGAGCCGGGACAGGGTATGGCTACACCTTC
d_gene: TRBD1
v_gene: TRBV7-9
abundance: -
j_gene: TRBJ1-2

CDR3aa: CASTDTEGGWNQPQHF
CDR3nt: TGTGCCAGTACGGACACAGAGGGAGGATGGAATCAGCCCCAGCATTTT
d_gene: -
v_gene: TRBV19
abundance: -
j_gene: TRBJ1-5

CDR3aa: CASSVPQRGGRYNEQFF
CDR3nt: TGTGCCAGCAGCGTCCCTCAGCGGGGGGGAAGATACAATGAGCAGTTCTTC
d_gene: TRBD2
v_gene: TRBV9
abundance: -
j_gene: TRBJ2-1